This T cell receptor (beta chain) was sequenced for a study of T cells in localized non-small cell lung cancer. Generated by immunoSEQ multiplex PCR, the TCRdb table keeps only in-frame clones and is missing some. The sample includes over 55,000 clones, roughly 90% of them seen just once. Here the sequenced sample was peripheral blood, taken before any cancer treatment. The source is a woman aged 35-75 years with stage I lung adenocarcinoma.

The CDR3 bases are TGCGCCAGCCGTTTAACTGGGGGGTATGAGCCCCAGCATTTT. It codes for CASRLTGGYEPQHF. This chain links TRBV5-1 with TRBJ1-5, with D possibly matching TRBD1 (5 bases). Germline CDR1 is SGHRS and CDR2 is YFSETQ. There are 14 residues in the CDR3. Trimming pared 7 bases from V and 8 bases from J, leaving 19 bases between.